The present T cell receptor beta chain was sequenced within a study of cytomegalovirus exposure and HLA in healthy donors. Study results and limitations: By HLA locus, TCR association rates varied in a later analysis, with DRB1 showing the most and HLA-C the fewest. What a later analysis showed was that several of the most significant clusters appeared linked to common viral pathogens. About 87% or about 30% of the time was how often most TCR beta V segments were productive, according to an earlier analysis.

In nominal health when sampled, donors likely had unrecorded immune exposures nonetheless. There are a few counts of this clone. Its specificity is not known. The primer mix had 60 Vbeta and 13 Jbeta primers. Measured with immunoSEQ multiplex PCR; TCRdb has only the in-frame clones, and not every one. Among 110,000 to 150,000 clones, approximately 70% were seen once, and the ten largest hold 2.1%. The CDR3 contains 14 residues. The V end was cut by 5 bases, the J end by 1 base, with 10 bases between. Per the germline V gene, CDR1 is SGHAT and CDR2 is FQNNGV. The source material was PBMCs. The chain couples TRBV11-2 to TRBJ2-3, with D unresolved. This receptor was identified in a woman aged 55-69 years in good health and CMV-seropositive. Written as DNA, the CDR3 is TGTGCCAGCAGCCCTCTAGTGGGCACAGATACGCAGTATTTT. The encoded protein is CASSPLVGTDTQYF.